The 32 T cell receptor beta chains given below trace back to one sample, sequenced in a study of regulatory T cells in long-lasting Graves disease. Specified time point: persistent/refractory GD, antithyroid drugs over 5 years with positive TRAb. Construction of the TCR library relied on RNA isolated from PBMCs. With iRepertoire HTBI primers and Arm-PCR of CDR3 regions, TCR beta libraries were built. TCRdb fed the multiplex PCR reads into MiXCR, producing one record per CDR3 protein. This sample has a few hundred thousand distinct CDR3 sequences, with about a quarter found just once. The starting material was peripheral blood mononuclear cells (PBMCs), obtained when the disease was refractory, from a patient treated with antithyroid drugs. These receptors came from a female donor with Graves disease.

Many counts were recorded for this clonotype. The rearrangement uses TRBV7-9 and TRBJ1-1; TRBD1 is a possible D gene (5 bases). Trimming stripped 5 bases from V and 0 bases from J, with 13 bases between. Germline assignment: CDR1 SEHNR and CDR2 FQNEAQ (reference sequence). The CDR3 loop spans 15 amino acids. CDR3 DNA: TGTGCCAGCAGCCCCCAGGGACGGCTGAACACTGAAGCTTTCTTT. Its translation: CASSPQGRLNTEAFF.

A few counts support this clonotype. The chain's CDR3 is CASAGASGSSYEQYF. The CDR3, as DNA: TGTGCCAGTGCTGGGGCTAGCGGGAGCTCCTACGAGCAGTACTTC. This chain connects TRBV19 to TRBJ2-7; 10 bases agree with TRBD2. V lost 8 bases to trimming and J lost 0 bases; unmatched junction nucleotides: 7. The germline gives CDR1 LNHDA, CDR2 SQIVND (reference sequence). The CDR3 is 15 residues long. Using reference TRBV19 and TRBJ2-7 for the parts outside the CDR3, the full variable domain is DGGITQSPKYLFRKEGQNVTLSCEQNLNHDAMYWYRQDPGQGLRLIYYSQIVNDFQKGDIAEGYSVSREKKESFPLTVTSAQKNPTAFYLCASAGASGSSYEQYFGPGTRLTVT.

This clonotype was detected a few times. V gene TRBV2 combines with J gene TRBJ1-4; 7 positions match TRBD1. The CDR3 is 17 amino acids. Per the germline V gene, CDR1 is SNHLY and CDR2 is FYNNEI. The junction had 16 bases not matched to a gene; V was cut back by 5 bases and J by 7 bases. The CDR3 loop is CASSYTPRQGRLEKLFF. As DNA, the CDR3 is TGTGCCAGCAGTTACACGCCTCGACAGGGCCGCCTTGAAAAACTGTTTTTT.

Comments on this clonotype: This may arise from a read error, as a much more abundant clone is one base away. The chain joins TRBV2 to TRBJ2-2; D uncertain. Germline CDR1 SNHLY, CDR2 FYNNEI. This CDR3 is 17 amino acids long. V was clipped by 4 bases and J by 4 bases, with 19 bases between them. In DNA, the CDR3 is TGTGCCAGCAGTGTTGAGTCTTTTCGGTCGAGCACCGGGGAGCTGTTTTTT. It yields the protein CASSVESFRSSTGELFF.

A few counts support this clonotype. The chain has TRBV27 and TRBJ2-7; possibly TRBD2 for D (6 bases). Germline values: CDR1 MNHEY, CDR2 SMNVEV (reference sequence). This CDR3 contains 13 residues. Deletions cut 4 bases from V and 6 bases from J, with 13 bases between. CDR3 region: CASSSERASEQYF. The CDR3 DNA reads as TGTGCCAGCAGTTCCGAGCGGGCGAGCGAGCAGTACTTC.

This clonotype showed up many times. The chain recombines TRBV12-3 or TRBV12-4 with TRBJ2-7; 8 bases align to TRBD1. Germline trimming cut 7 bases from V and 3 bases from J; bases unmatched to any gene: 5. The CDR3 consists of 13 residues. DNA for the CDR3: TGTGCCAGCACCCGAGGACAGGGCTACGAGCAGTACTTC. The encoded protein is CASTRGQGYEQYF.

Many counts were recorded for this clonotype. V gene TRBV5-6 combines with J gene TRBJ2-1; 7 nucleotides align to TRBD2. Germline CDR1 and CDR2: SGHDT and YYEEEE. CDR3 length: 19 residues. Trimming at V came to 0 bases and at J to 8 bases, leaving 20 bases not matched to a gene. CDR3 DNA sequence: TGTGCCAGCAGCTTGGAAGGGAGGACTAGTCTGGCCCCGGACGATGAGCAGTTCTTC. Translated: CASSLEGRTSLAPDDEQFF.

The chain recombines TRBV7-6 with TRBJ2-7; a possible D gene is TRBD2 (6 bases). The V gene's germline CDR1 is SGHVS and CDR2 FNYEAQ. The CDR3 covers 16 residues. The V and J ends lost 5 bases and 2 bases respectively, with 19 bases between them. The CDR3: CASSPRVSGDAYEQYF. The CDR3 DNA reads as TGTGCCAGCAGCCCGCGCGTTAGCGGTGATGCCTACGAGCAGTACTTC. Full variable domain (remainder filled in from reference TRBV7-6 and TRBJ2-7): GAGVSQSPRYKVTKRGQDVALRCDPISGHVSLYWYRQALGQGPEFLTYFNYEAQQDKSGLPNDRFSAERPEGSISTLTIQRTEQRDSAMYRCASSPRVSGDAYEQYFGPGTRLTVT.

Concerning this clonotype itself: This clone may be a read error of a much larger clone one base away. DNA of the CDR3: TGTGCCACCAGTGATTTTGAAGAGACCCAGTACTTC. Translation: CATSDFEETQYF. The chain carries TRBV24-1 and TRBJ2-5; D is uncertain. The CDR3 extends over 12 amino acids. V lost 1 base, J lost 3 bases, and 2 bases lay in between. Germline CDR1 KGHDR, CDR2 SFDVKD.

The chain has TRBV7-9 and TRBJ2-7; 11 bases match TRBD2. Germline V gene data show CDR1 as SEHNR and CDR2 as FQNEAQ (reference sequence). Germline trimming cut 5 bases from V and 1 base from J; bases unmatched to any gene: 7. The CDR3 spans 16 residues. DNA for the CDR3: TGTGCCAGCAGCCATATAGCGGGAGGGAATTCCTACGAGCAGTACTTC. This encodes CASSHIAGGNSYEQYF.

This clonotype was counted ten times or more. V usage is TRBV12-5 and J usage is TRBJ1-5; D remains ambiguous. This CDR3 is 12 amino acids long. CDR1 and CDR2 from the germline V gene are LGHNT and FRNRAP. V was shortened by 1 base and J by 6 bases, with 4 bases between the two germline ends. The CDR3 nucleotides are TGTGCTAGTGGTTTGGAAGGTCAGCCCCAGCATTTT. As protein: CASGLEGQPQHF.

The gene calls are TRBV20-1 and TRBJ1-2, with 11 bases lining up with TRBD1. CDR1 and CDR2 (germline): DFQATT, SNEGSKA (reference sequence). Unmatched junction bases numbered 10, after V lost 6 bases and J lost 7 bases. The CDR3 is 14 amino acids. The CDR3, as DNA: TGCAGTGCGCCGATCGGACAGGGGGCGCTTGGCTACACCTTC. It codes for CSAPIGQGALGYTF.

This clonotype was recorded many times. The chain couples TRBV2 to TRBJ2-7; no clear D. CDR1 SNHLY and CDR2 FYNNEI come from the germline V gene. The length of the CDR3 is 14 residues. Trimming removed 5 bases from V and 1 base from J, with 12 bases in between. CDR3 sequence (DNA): TGTGCCAGCAGTCGAAGGACGGATTCCTACGAGCAGTACTTC. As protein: CASSRRTDSYEQYF.

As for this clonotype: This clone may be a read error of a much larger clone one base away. The CDR3 spells CTISDSSYEQYF. The DNA of the CDR3 is TGTACCATCAGTGACAGTTCCTACGAGCAGTACTTC. J is TRBJ2-7 and V is TRBV10-3; a possible D gene is TRBD1 (5 bases). This CDR3 spans 12 amino acids. Per the germline V gene, CDR1 is ENHRY and CDR2 is SYGVKD.

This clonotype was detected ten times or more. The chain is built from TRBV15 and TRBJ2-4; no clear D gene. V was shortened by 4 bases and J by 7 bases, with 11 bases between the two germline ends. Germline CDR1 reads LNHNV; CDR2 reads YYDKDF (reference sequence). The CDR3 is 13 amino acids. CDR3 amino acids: CATSTSRNNIQYF. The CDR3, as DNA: TGTGCCACCAGCACCTCCCGAAATAACATTCAGTACTTC.

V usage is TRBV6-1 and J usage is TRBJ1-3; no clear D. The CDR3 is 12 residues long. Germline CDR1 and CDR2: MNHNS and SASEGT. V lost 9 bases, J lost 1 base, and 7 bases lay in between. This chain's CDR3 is CASKKSGNTIYF. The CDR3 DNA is TGTGCCAGTAAGAAATCTGGAAACACCATATATTTT.

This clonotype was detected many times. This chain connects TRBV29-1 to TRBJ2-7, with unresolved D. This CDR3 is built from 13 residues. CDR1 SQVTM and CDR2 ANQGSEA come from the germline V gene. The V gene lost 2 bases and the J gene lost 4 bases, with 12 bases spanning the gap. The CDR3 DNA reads TGCAGCGTTGAACTGGAAACGGATTACGAGCAGTACTTC. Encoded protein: CSVELETDYEQYF.

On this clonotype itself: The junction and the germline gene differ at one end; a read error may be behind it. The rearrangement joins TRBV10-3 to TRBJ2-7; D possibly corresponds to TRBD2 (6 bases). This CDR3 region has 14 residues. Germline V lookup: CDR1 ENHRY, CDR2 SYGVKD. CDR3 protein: CAVSETGGTYEQYF. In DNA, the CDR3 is TGTGCCGTCAGTGAAACCGGCGGGACCTACGAGCAGTACTTC.

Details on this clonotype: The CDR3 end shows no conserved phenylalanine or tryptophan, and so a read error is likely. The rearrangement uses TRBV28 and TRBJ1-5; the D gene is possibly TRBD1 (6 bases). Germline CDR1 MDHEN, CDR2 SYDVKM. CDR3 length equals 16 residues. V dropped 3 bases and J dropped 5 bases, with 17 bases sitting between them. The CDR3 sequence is CASSFSGHPGDQPQHS. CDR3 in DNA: TGTGCCAGCAGTTTCTCGGGACACCCCGGGGATCAGCCCCAGCATTCT.

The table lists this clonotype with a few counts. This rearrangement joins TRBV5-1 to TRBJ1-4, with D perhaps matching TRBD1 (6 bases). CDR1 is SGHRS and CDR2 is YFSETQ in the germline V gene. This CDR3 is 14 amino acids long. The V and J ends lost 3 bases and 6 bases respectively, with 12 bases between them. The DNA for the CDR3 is TGCGCCAGCAGCTCCGGACAGAACGATGAAAAACTGTTTTTT. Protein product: CASSSGQNDEKLFF.

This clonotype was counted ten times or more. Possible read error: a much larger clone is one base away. Written as DNA, the CDR3 is TGTGCCAGCAGGGGGGGGCCCTACGAGCAGTACTTC. Translated: CASRGGPYEQYF. The rearrangement links TRBV28 to TRBJ2-7; D might be TRBD2 (7 bases). Per germline, CDR1 MDHEN and CDR2 SYDVKM. Trimming removed 6 bases at V and 2 bases at J, with 8 bases between. This CDR3 is built from 12 residues.

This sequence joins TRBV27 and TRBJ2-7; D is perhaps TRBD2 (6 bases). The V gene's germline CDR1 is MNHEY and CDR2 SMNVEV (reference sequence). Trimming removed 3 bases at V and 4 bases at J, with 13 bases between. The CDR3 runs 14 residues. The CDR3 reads CASSLEGRRYEQYF. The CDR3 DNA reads TGTGCCAGCAGTTTGGAGGGGAGGCGATACGAGCAGTACTTC.

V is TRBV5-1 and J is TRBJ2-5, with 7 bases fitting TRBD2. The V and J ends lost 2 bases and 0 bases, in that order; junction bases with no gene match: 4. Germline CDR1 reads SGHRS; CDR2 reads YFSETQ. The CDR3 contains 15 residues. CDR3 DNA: TGCGCCAGCAGCTTATCTCTAGCGGACCAAGAGACCCAGTACTTC. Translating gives CASSLSLADQETQYF.

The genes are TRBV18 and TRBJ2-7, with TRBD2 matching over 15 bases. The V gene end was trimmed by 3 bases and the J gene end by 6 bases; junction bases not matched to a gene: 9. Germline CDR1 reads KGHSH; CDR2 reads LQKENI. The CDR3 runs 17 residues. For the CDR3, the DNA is TGTGCCAGCTCACCGGGACTAGCGGGAGGTCCCCCTTTCGAGCAGTACTTC. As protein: CASSPGLAGGPPFEQYF.

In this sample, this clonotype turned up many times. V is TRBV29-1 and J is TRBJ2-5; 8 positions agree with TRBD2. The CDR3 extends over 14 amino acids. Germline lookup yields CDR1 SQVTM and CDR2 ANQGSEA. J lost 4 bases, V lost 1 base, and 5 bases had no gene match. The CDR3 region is CSVEGGGYPETQYF. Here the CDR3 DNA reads TGCAGCGTTGAAGGCGGGGGGTACCCAGAGACCCAGTACTTC.

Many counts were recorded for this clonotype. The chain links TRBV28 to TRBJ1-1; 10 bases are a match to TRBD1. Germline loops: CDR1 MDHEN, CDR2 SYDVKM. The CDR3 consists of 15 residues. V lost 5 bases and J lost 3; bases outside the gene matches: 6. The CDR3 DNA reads TGTGCCAGCAGTCCGACAGGGGGCTCGGACACTGAAGCTTTCTTT. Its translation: CASSPTGGSDTEAFF. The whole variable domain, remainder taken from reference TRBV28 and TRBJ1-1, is DVKVTQSSRYLVKRTGEKVFLECVQDMDHENMFWYRQDPGLGLRLIYFSYDVKMKEKGDIPEGYSVSREKKERFSLILESASTNQTSMYLCASSPTGGSDTEAFFGQGTRLTVV.

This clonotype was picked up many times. In nucleotides, the CDR3 is TGTGCCAGCAGTTACGGCCGACAGGGTAACTATGGCTACACCTTC. Protein product: CASSYGRQGNYGYTF. This chain connects TRBV6-5 to TRBJ1-2; 7 bases are a match to TRBD1. The CDR3 is 15 residues long. The ends lost 2 bases at V and 1 base at J; junction bases unmatched: 4. The germline V gene has CDR1 MNHEY and CDR2 SVGAGI.

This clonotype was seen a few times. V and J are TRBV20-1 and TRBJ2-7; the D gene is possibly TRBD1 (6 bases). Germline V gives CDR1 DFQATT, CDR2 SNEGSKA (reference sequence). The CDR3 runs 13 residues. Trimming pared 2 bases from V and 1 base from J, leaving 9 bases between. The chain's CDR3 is CSARQGFSYEQYF. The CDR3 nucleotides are TGCAGTGCTAGACAGGGGTTTTCCTACGAGCAGTACTTC.

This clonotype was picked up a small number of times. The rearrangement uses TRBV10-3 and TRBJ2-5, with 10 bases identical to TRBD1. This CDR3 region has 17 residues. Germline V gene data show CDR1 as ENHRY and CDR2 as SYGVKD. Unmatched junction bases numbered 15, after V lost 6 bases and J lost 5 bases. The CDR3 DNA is TGTGCCATCAGCCCGGGACAGGGGAAGGGGTTGGGTGAGACCCAGTACTTC. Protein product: CAISPGQGKGLGETQYF.

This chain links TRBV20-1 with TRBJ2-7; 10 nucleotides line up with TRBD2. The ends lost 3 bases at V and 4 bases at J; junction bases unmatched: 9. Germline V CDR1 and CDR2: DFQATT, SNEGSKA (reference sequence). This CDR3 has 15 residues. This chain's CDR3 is CSASGSSGSWYEQYF. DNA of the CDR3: TGCAGTGCTAGTGGTTCTAGCGGGAGTTGGTACGAGCAGTACTTC.

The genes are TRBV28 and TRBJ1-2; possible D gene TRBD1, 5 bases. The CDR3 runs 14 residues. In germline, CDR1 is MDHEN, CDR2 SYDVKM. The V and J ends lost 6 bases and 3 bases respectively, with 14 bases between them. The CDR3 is CASSPPGDYYGYTF. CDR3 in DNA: TGTGCCAGCAGCCCACCGGGGGACTACTATGGCTACACCTTC.

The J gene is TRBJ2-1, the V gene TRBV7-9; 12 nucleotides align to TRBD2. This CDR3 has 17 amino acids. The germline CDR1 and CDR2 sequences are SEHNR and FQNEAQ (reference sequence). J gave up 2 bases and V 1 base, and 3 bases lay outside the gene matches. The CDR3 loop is CASSLGSSGRAYNEQFF. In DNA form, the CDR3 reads TGTGCCAGCAGCTTAGGGTCTAGCGGGAGGGCCTACAATGAGCAGTTCTTC.